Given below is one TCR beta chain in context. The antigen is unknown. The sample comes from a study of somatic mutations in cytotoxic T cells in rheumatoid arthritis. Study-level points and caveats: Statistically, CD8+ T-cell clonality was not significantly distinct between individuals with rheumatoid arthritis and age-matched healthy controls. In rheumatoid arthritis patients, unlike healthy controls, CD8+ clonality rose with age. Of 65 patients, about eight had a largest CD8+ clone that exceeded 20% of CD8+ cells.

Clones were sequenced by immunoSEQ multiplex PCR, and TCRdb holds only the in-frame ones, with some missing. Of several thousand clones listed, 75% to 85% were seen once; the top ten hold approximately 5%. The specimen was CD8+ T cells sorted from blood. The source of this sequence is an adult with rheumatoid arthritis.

CDR3 protein: CASSVGDSPSDEQYF. The CDR3 DNA follows: TGTGCCAGCAGCGTAGGTGACAGTCCTTCTGACGAGCAGTACTTC. The chain employs TRBV9 and TRBJ2-7; a weak D match, TRBD1 (5 bases). The length of the CDR3 is 15 residues. CDR1 is SGDLS and CDR2 is YYNGEE in the germline V gene. V gave up 0 bases and J gave up 5 bases, with 15 bases separating them.